The 4 T cell receptor beta chains below come from one sample, sequenced in a study of blood T cell repertoires in COVID-19. Data came from immunoSEQ multiplex PCR; TCRdb stores just in-frame clones and leaves some out. This table has about 74,000 clones, around 76% appearing once. Sequences were obtained from peripheral blood. The receptor set was obtained from a man between 65 and 80 years old with active or convalescent COVID-19.

The V and J genes are TRBV27 and TRBJ1-5; D is uncertain. Trimming stripped 0 bases from V and 6 bases from J, with 15 bases between. Germline-derived CDR1 and CDR2 are MNHEY and SMNVEV (reference sequence). The CDR3 totals 16 residues. This CDR3 is CASSLSSQLEGQPQHF. The CDR3 DNA is TGTGCCAGCAGTTTATCGTCCCAGTTAGAGGGTCAGCCCCAGCATTTT.

This clone has more than one count but fewer than ten. This chain uses TRBV3-1 (or the pseudogene TRBV3-2) with TRBJ2-7, with a tentative D call TRBD1 (6 bases). Germline V CDR1 and CDR2: LGHDT, YNNKEL (reference sequence). The V and J ends lost 3 bases and 6 bases respectively, with 9 bases between them. CDR3 length: 12 amino acids. In nucleotides, the CDR3 is TGTGCCAGCAGCCACCTCAGGGGCGAGCAGTACTTC. It encodes CASSHLRGEQYF.

This chain joins TRBV7-9 and TRBJ2-7; maybe TRBD2 (5 bases). V was shortened by 0 bases and J by 5 bases, with 11 bases between the two germline ends. This CDR3 contains 14 residues. Germline V gene data show CDR1 as SEHNR and CDR2 as FQNEAQ (reference sequence). CDR3 protein: CASSLAGFGDEQYF. As DNA, the CDR3 is TGTGCCAGCAGCTTAGCAGGCTTCGGGGACGAGCAGTACTTC.

The chain uses TRBV28 and TRBJ1-2; D uncertain. Trimming pared 6 bases from V and 7 bases from J, leaving 12 bases between. Germline CDR1 is MDHEN and CDR2 is SYDVKM. There are 12 residues in the CDR3. The CDR3 region is CASRAGGSGYTF. The CDR3 DNA reads TGTGCCAGCAGGGCGGGCGGGTCTGGCTACACCTTC.